Shown below are 2 T cell receptor beta chains from a single sample sequenced in a study of spatial heterogeneity in lung cancer. TCRdb reprocessed the 5' RACE reads with MiXCR, giving one entry per CDR3 protein. The sample consists of 95,000 to 130,000 distinct CDR3 sequences, roughly an eighth of them appearing once. The time point: blood at routine non-recurrence follow-up after resection. From tumor, nontumor lung or frozen PBMC, whole RNA was taken unsorted for sequencing. Specimen: PBMCs, collected at follow-up. The receptor set was obtained from a male donor with early-stage non-small cell lung cancer.

This clonotype showed up just a few times. The V gene is TRBV20-1, the J gene TRBJ2-1, with 8 positions matching TRBD2. V lost 3 bases to trimming and J lost 0 bases; unmatched junction nucleotides: 7. The CDR3 has 16 residues. Germline CDR1 and CDR2: DFQATT and SNEGSKA (reference sequence). CDR3 DNA: TGCAGTGCTAGGGTAGCGGGGCCGAGCTCCTACAATGAGCAGTTCTTC. Its translation is CSARVAGPSSYNEQFF.

For this clonotype: At one boundary the junction diverges from the germline segment, which might be a read error. This chain joins TRBV11-3 and TRBJ2-1; a possible D gene is TRBD1 (6 bases). Germline CDR1 is SGHNT and CDR2 is YENEEA. The length of the CDR3 is 14 residues. In DNA, the CDR3 is TGTGCCAGCAGCCTAGAGGGGGACTACAATGAGCAGTTCTTC. This encodes CASSLEGDYNEQFF. The whole variable domain, remainder taken from reference TRBV11-3 and TRBJ2-1, is EAGVVQSPRYKIIEKKQPVAFWCNPISGHNTLYWYLQNLGQGPELLIRYENEEAVDDSQLPKDRFSAERLKGVDSTLKIQPAELGDSAVYLCASSLEGDYNEQFFGPGTRLTVL.